The clone carrying this T cell receptor (beta chain) came up many times. This specimen belongs to a study of T cells in Graves' hyperthyroidism and ophthalmopathy. Amplification yielded TCR beta CDR3 regions, with RNA transcripts as the source. First-round RT-PCR of the TCR CDR3 relied on the HTBI primer set. TCRdb re-called the multiplex PCR reads through MiXCR, storing one row per CDR3 protein. The sample yields about 350,000 distinct CDR3 sequences, approximately 14% seen once. Inclusion characteristics of ophthalmopathy patients comprised a Clinical Activity Score of at least 3, a NOSPECS grade of at least 4, and duration under 3 months. Germline V gives CDR1 SGHTA, CDR2 FQGNSA. V dropped 1 base and J dropped 2 bases, with 7 bases sitting between them. This CDR3 region has 14 residues.

V and J are TRBV7-2 and TRBJ2-3, with no clear D. Source material: blood. The TCR originated in a woman between 35 and 50 years old with Graves' ophthalmopathy. DNA for the CDR3: TGTGCCAGCAGCTTAGTAGGTTCCACAGATACGCAGTATTTT. Translated: CASSLVGSTDTQYF.